A single sample gave rise to the 32 T cell receptor beta chains below, sequenced in a study of blood T cells in healthy people across ages. A sample-barcoded 5' primer and a J-beta primer mix were used in a second PCR of roughly 7 to 11 cycles. Using its own MiXCR run on the 5' RACE reads, TCRdb lists one record per CDR3 protein. The table lists about 680,000 distinct CDR3 sequences, 49% of them singletons, with around 32% in the top ten. The specimen was blood. Every receptor here comes from a woman aged 60-75 years in good health.

The V and J genes are TRBV7-9 and TRBJ1-6; D is unclear. Between the trimmed V and J ends, which lost 2 bases and 13 bases, there was a span of 12 bases. This CDR3 has 13 amino acids. Per germline, CDR1 SEHNR and CDR2 FQNEAQ (reference sequence). CDR3 in amino acids: CASSLPSASPLHF. CDR3 sequence (DNA): TGTGCCAGCAGCTTACCCAGCGCTTCTCCCCTCCACTTT.

The V gene is TRBV7-2, the J gene TRBJ2-1, with D possibly TRBD2 on 6 matching bases. Germline V gene data show CDR1 as SGHTA and CDR2 as FQGNSA. V lost 0 bases, J lost 7 bases, and 13 bases lay in between. CDR3 size: 15 residues. CDR3 residues: CASSLAGGPLNEQFF. In DNA, the CDR3 is TGTGCCAGCAGCTTAGCGGGAGGCCCCTTGAATGAGCAGTTCTTC.

The V gene is TRBV20-1, the J gene TRBJ2-1; 9 bases agree with TRBD2. Germline CDR1 and CDR2: DFQATT and SNEGSKA (reference sequence). The CDR3 length is 15 residues. Unmatched junction bases numbered 7, after V lost 0 bases and J lost 7 bases. The CDR3 reads CSAREGSGRQNEQFF. In DNA form, the CDR3 reads TGCAGTGCTAGAGAGGGTAGCGGGAGACAAAATGAGCAGTTCTTC.

The rearrangement uses TRBV14 and TRBJ1-2; TRBD1 agrees at 11 bases. J gave up 8 bases and V 3 bases, and 14 bases lay outside the gene matches. CDR3 length equals 17 residues. Germline CDR1 and CDR2: SGHDN and FVKESK. In DNA form, the CDR3 reads TGTGCCAGCAGCCACTCTCCCCTGGACAGGGGGCGCAAAGGCTACACCTTC. Translation gives CASSHSPLDRGRKGYTF.

Ten or more counts support this clonotype. CDR3 protein: CSARVRGEPTIANYGYTF. CDR3 in DNA: TGCAGTGCTAGAGTTCGGGGGGAACCGACCATAGCTAACTATGGCTACACCTTC. The rearrangement links TRBV20-1 to TRBJ1-2, with D perhaps TRBD1 (5 bases). Germline CDR1 reads DFQATT; CDR2 reads SNEGSKA (reference sequence). The length of the CDR3 is 18 residues. Deletions cut 1 base from V and 0 bases from J, with 21 bases between.

This chain connects TRBV6-5 to TRBJ2-1; D remains unclear. CDR1 is MNHEY, CDR2 SVGAGI, per germline. V was shortened by 5 bases and J by 6 bases, with 11 bases between the two germline ends. CDR3 length equals 13 residues. The CDR3 loop is CASSDVLGNEQFF. The CDR3 DNA sequence: TGTGCCAGCAGTGACGTCCTTGGCAATGAGCAGTTCTTC.

The genes are TRBV12-3 or TRBV12-4 and TRBJ2-1; D not certain. The CDR3 is 16 residues long. Between the trimmed V and J ends, which lost 1 base and 3 bases, there was a span of 13 bases. In nucleotides, the CDR3 is TGTGCCAGCAGTTTAGGAGCCCCCGAGATCTACAATGAGCAGTTCTTC. This gives the protein CASSLGAPEIYNEQFF.

This clonotype came up a few times. The chain carries TRBV20-1 and TRBJ2-7, with D possibly matching TRBD2 (6 bases). The V and J ends lost 1 base and 2 bases respectively, with 15 bases between them. Germline-derived CDR1 and CDR2 are DFQATT and SNEGSKA (reference sequence). The CDR3 contains 15 residues. The CDR3 coding sequence is TGCAGTGCTAGAGGGGCGGCGGGACTTCCCTACGAGCAGTACTTC. As protein: CSARGAAGLPYEQYF.

V gene TRBV2 combines with J gene TRBJ1-3, with D tentatively TRBD1 (5 bases). Between the trimmed V and J ends, which lost 4 bases and 10 bases, there was a span of 11 bases. The CDR3 sequence is 12 residues long. Germline CDR1 and CDR2: SNHLY and FYNNEI. CDR3 DNA sequence: TGTGCCAGCAGTGGGGACGTCTCTACCATATATTTT. It yields the protein CASSGDVSTIYF. Drawing the rest from reference TRBV2 and TRBJ1-3, the complete variable domain is EPEVTQTPSHQVTQMGQEVILRCVPISNHLYFYWYRQILGQKVEFLVSFYNNEISEKSEIFDDQFSVERPDGSNFTLKIRSTKLEDSAMYFCASSGDVSTIYFGEGSWLTVV.

The chain carries TRBV27 and TRBJ2-7; D perhaps matches TRBD1 (6 bases). CDR3 size: 13 residues. Between the trimmed V and J ends, which lost 5 bases and 1 base, there was a span of 9 bases. Germline CDR1 is MNHEY and CDR2 is SMNVEV (reference sequence). The CDR3 sequence is CASSDRPSYEQYF. CDR3 bases: TGTGCCAGCAGTGACAGGCCGTCCTACGAGCAGTACTTC.

The CDR3 DNA sequence: TGCGCCAGCGGGATAACTAATGAAAAACTGTTTTTT. This encodes CASGITNEKLFF. The J gene is TRBJ1-4, the V gene TRBV5-1; D is unclear. Per germline, CDR1 SGHRS and CDR2 YFSETQ. V lost 7 bases and J 1 base, leaving 5 bases between the germline ends. The CDR3 loop spans 12 amino acids.

This clonotype was recorded once. This rearrangement joins TRBV3-1 to TRBJ2-7; D is ambiguous. CDR3 length equals 15 residues. Between the trimmed V and J ends, which lost 1 base and 3 bases, there was a span of 13 bases. In germline, CDR1 is LGHDT, CDR2 YNNKEL (reference sequence). The CDR3 sequence: CASSQGRSQYYEQYF. For the CDR3, the DNA is TGTGCCAGCAGCCAAGGCCGCTCCCAATACTACGAGCAGTACTTC.

The chain carries TRBV20-1 and TRBJ2-5; D ambiguous. V gave up 4 bases and J gave up 7 bases, with 13 bases separating them. Germline V lookup: CDR1 DFQATT, CDR2 SNEGSKA (reference sequence). CDR3 length: 12 amino acids. The CDR3 DNA reads as TGCAGTGCTAAAGCCCGGTTTGGGACCCAGTACTTC. This codes for CSAKARFGTQYF.

This rearrangement joins TRBV20-1 to TRBJ1-2, with 10 bases matching TRBD1. The CDR3 extends over 13 amino acids. The germline CDR1 and CDR2 sequences are DFQATT and SNEGSKA (reference sequence). The V and J ends lost 5 bases and 6 bases, in that order; junction bases with no gene match: 6. The CDR3 nucleotides read TGCAGTGCTCTGACAGGGGGCGCGGATGGCTACACCTTC. It specifies CSALTGGADGYTF.

The V and J genes are TRBV7-2 and TRBJ2-5; maybe TRBD1 (6 bases). V lost 7 bases and J lost 2, with 11 bases in between. Germline V gene sequence: CDR1 SGHTA, CDR2 FQGNSA. The CDR3 spans 13 residues. The CDR3 DNA follows: TGTGCCAGCACAGGGGTGGAGCAAGAGACCCAGTACTTC. Translation: CASTGVEQETQYF.

V and J are TRBV28 and TRBJ1-4; D unresolved. Germline loops: CDR1 MDHEN, CDR2 SYDVKM. The CDR3 consists of 15 residues. V was pared by 5 bases and J by 0 bases, with 10 bases between. CDR3 bases: TGTGCCAGCAGTAGGTTCGGCTCAACTAATGAAAAACTGTTTTTT. Protein product: CASSRFGSTNEKLFF. Using reference TRBV28 and TRBJ1-4 for the parts outside the CDR3, the full variable domain is DVKVTQSSRYLVKRTGEKVFLECVQDMDHENMFWYRQDPGLGLRLIYFSYDVKMKEKGDIPEGYSVSREKKERFSLILESASTNQTSMYLCASSRFGSTNEKLFFGSGTQLSVL.

This clonotype was counted between two and nine times. The J gene is TRBJ2-7, the V gene TRBV27; D possibly corresponds to TRBD2 (7 bases). The CDR3 totals 17 residues. CDR1 is MNHEY, CDR2 SMNVEV, per germline (reference sequence). Trimming took off 6 bases at V and 0 bases at J, with 21 bases between the two ends. The CDR3 sequence is CASSLSPGGQNSYEQYF. For the CDR3, the DNA is TGTGCCAGCAGCCTAAGCCCCGGGGGGCAGAACTCCTACGAGCAGTACTTC.

V gene TRBV7-2 combines with J gene TRBJ2-3; a weak D match, TRBD1 (6 bases). The CDR3 is 15 residues long. Germline V gene lookup returns CDR1 SGHTA and CDR2 FQGNSA. V was shortened by 2 bases and J by 2 bases, with 11 bases between the two germline ends. CDR3 in DNA: TGTGCCAGCAGCTTAAACTACAGGGCCACAGATACGCAGTATTTT. It encodes CASSLNYRATDTQYF.

The V call is TRBV30, the J call TRBJ2-5; 9 bases map to TRBD1. With 1 base clipped from V and 6 bases from J, the junction kept 9 bases outside the gene matches. The CDR3 is made up of 15 amino acids. In germline, CDR1 is GTSNPN, CDR2 SVGIG (reference sequence). CDR3 in amino acids: CAWSGSGTGIQTQYF. In nucleotides, the CDR3 is TGTGCCTGGAGTGGATCCGGGACAGGGATTCAGACCCAGTACTTC.

This rearrangement joins TRBV7-2 to TRBJ1-2; TRBD1 matches 9 bases. The germline CDR1 and CDR2 sequences are SGHTA and FQGNSA. The CDR3 totals 14 residues. J was trimmed by 7 bases and V by 5 bases; bases with no gene match: 8. The CDR3 DNA sequence: TGTGCCAGCAGCCCTGACAGGGGGAGCCTTGGCTACACCTTC. It yields the protein CASSPDRGSLGYTF. The full variable domain, with the rest looked up from reference TRBV7-2 and TRBJ1-2, is GAGVSQSPSNKVTEKGKDVELRCDPISGHTALYWYRQSLGQGLEFLIYFQGNSAPDKSGLPSDRFSAERTGGSVSTLTIQRTQQEDSAVYLCASSPDRGSLGYTFGSGTRLTVV.

The chain joins TRBV20-1 to TRBJ2-1; the match to TRBD1 covers 8 bases. CDR1 DFQATT and CDR2 SNEGSKA come from the germline V gene (reference sequence). V shed 2 bases and J 8 bases; nucleotides not matched to a gene: 2. The CDR3 runs 12 residues. The CDR3 loop is CSARTGGHEQFF. The CDR3 coding sequence is TGCAGTGCTAGAACAGGGGGTCATGAGCAGTTCTTC.

The J gene is TRBJ2-3, the V gene TRBV6-6; no reliable D call. CDR1 and CDR2 from the germline V gene are MNHNY and SVGAGI (reference sequence). This CDR3 region has 13 residues. The V gene lost 8 bases and the J gene lost 8 bases, with 17 bases spanning the gap. The CDR3 here is CASSKGTGLTQYF. For the CDR3, the DNA is TGTGCCAGCTCGAAGGGCACCGGGCTTACGCAGTATTTT.

This clonotype is a singleton in its sample. The CDR3 bases are TGCAGTGCTAGAGGCGGGAGGACCCACAATGAGCAGTTCTTC. It codes for CSARGGRTHNEQFF. The chain is built from TRBV20-1 and TRBJ2-1; 8 bases line up with TRBD2. CDR3 size: 14 residues. The trim removed 1 base at V and 5 bases at J, leaving 4 bases unmatched. CDR1 is DFQATT, CDR2 SNEGSKA, per germline (reference sequence).

The chain carries TRBV29-1 and TRBJ2-7, with D possibly being TRBD1 (6 bases). Trimming shortened V by 8 bases and J by 0 bases, and 17 bases separated the two germline ends. The CDR3 is 14 residues long. CDR1 is SQVTM, CDR2 ANQGSEA, per germline. The CDR3 loop reads CSYTTRQDSYEQYF. Written as DNA, the CDR3 is TGCAGCTATACCACTAGACAGGACTCCTACGAGCAGTACTTC.

This clonotype was seen a single time. The CDR3, as DNA: TGTGCCAGCAGCCGAGAGACGACTAGCGGGAGGCCCGGCTCCTACGAGCAGTACTTC. Protein: CASSRETTSGRPGSYEQYF. V usage is TRBV3-1 and J usage is TRBJ2-5, with 13 bases matching TRBD2. The DNA end lines up better with TRBJ2-7; the J call may be wrong. From germline, CDR1 is LGHDT and CDR2 YNNKEL (reference sequence). This CDR3 comprises 19 residues.

The gene calls are TRBV5-8 and TRBJ1-5; the D gene is possibly TRBD1 (6 bases). The CDR3 is 15 amino acids. Trimming shortened V by 3 bases and J by 7 bases, and 17 bases separated the two germline ends. In germline, CDR1 is SGHTS, CDR2 YDEGEE. CDR3 in DNA: TGTGCCAGCAGCTCAAACAGGGCTGGAGAGCAGCCCCAGCATTTT. Its translation: CASSSNRAGEQPQHF.

This clonotype has more than one count but fewer than ten. This chain connects TRBV7-6 to TRBJ1-2; 7 bases fit TRBD1. The CDR3 consists of 13 residues. CDR1 and CDR2 from the germline V gene are SGHVS and FNYEAQ. Trimming cost V 5 bases and J 7 bases; bases outside gene matches: 7. The CDR3 protein is CASSRTGGGGYTF. In nucleotides, the CDR3 is TGTGCCAGCAGCAGGACAGGAGGGGGTGGCTACACCTTC.

The chain joins TRBV5-1 to TRBJ2-4, with D perhaps TRBD1 or TRBD2 (5 bases each). V shed 0 bases and J shed 3 bases, with 13 bases lying between them. This CDR3 is built from 16 residues. In germline, CDR1 is SGHRS, CDR2 YFSETQ. CDR3 in amino acids: CASSLEGRGLKNIQYF. The DNA for the CDR3 is TGCGCCAGCAGCTTGGAGGGACGGGGCCTCAAAAACATTCAGTACTTC.

The genes are TRBV4-2 and TRBJ1-4; a weak D match, TRBD1 (5 bases). From germline, CDR1 is LGHNA and CDR2 YNFKEQ. The CDR3 runs 21 residues. Trimming removed 0 bases at V and 0 bases at J, with 23 bases between. CDR3 bases: TGTGCCAGCAGCCAAGATAGTAAGGGGAAAACAGTCGCCGCAACTAATGAAAAACTGTTTTTT. This codes for CASSQDSKGKTVAATNEKLFF.

This clonotype was seen once. The chain recombines TRBV20-1 with TRBJ1-2; 9 bases are shared with TRBD1. Germline trimming cut 3 bases from V and 2 bases from J; bases unmatched to any gene: 10. Germline V gene lookup returns CDR1 DFQATT and CDR2 SNEGSKA (reference sequence). CDR3 size: 16 residues. The CDR3 protein is CSARSGTGPSNYGYTF. The CDR3 nucleotides read TGCAGTGCTAGGTCCGGGACAGGGCCCTCGAACTATGGCTACACCTTC.

Note on this clonotype: A junction boundary mismatches the germline segment, possibly from a read error. The genes are TRBV28 and TRBJ2-7; TRBD2 matches at 11 bases. The CDR3 has 13 residues. Per germline, CDR1 MDHEN and CDR2 SYDVKM. CDR3 in amino acids: CASRLAGGYEQCF. Here the CDR3 DNA reads TGTGCCAGCCGGCTAGCGGGAGGCTACGAGCAGTGCTTC.

This clonotype was recorded a few times. V and J are TRBV24-1 and TRBJ2-1; TRBD2 matches at 9 bases. V was clipped by 0 bases and J by 5 bases; unmatched bases: 4. The length of the CDR3 is 16 residues. In germline, CDR1 is KGHDR, CDR2 SFDVKD. The CDR3 is CATSDLGLAGHNEQFF. The CDR3, as DNA: TGTGCCACCAGTGATTTGGGGCTAGCGGGGCACAATGAGCAGTTCTTC.